This T cell receptor beta chain was profiled in a study of blood T cell repertoires in COVID-19. The wider study: From T cells, B-cell-depleted T cells, or PBMCs came the material, which was cDNA or gDNA.

Participants' reported clinical history set cohort assignment. Assay: immunoSEQ multiplex PCR; the TCRdb copy retains only in-frame clones and omits some. This table has roughly 380,000 clones, roughly nine tenths appearing once. The CDR3 runs to 16 residues. V was clipped by 0 bases and J by 8 bases, with 18 bases between them. From germline, CDR1 is SGHDN and CDR2 FVKESK. Sequences were obtained from PBMCs or T cells enriched from blood (not recorded which). This chain joins TRBV14 and TRBJ2-3, with D perhaps TRBD2 (5 bases). The clonotype originates from a woman aged 25 to 45 who had recovered from COVID-19. Written as DNA, the CDR3 is TGTGCCAGCAGCCAAGATGTAGGGCGGGTTCTCGGTACGCAGTATTTT. Protein sequence: CASSQDVGRVLGTQYF.